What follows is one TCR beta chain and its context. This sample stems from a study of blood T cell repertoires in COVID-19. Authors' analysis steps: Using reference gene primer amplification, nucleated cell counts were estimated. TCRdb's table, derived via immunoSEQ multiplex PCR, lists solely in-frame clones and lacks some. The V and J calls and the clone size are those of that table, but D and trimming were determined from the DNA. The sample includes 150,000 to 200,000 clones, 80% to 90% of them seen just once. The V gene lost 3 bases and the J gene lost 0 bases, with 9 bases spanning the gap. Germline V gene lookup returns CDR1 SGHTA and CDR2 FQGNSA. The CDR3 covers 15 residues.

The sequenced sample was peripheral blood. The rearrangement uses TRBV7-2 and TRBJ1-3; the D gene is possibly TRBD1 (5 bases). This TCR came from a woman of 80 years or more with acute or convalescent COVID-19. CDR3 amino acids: CASSFRGSSGNTIYF. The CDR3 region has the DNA TGTGCCAGCAGCTTTAGGGGCTCCTCTGGAAACACCATATATTTT.